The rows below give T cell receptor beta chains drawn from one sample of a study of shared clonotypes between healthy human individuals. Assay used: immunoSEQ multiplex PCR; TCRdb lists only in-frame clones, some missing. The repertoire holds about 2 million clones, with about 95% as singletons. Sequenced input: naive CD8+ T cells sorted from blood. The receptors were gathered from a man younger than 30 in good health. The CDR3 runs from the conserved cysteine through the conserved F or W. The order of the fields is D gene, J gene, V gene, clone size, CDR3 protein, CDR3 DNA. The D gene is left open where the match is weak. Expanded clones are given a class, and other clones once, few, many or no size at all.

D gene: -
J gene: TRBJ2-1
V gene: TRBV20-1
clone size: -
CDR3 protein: CSASSGNEQFF
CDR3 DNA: TGCAGTGCTAGTTCAGGCAATGAGCAGTTCTTC

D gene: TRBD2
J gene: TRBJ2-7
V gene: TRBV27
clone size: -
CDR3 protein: CASGIGTTYEQYF
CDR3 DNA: TGTGCCAGCGGGATCGGGACTACCTACGAGCAGTACTTC

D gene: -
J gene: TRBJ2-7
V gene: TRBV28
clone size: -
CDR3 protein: CASTAGVGATYEQYF
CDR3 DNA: TGTGCCAGCACCGCCGGGGTTGGGGCCACCTACGAGCAGTACTTC

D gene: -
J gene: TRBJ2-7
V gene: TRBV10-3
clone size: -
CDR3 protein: CASSYGGDSEQYF
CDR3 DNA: TGTGCCAGCAGTTACGGAGGGGACTCCGAGCAGTACTTC

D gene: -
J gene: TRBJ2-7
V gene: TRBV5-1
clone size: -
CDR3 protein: CASSLDPTGHEQYF
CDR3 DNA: TGCGCCAGCAGCTTGGACCCCACCGGGCACGAGCAGTACTTC

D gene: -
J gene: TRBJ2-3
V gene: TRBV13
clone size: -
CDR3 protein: CASSPRGGDTDTQYF
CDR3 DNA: TGTGCCAGCAGCCCCCGAGGGGGAGACACAGATACGCAGTATTTT

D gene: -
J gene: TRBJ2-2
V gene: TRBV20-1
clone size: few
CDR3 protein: CSARTSGELFF
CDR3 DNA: TGCAGTGCACGGACTTCCGGGGAGCTGTTTTTT

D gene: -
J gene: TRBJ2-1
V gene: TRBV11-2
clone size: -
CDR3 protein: CASSLRGAYNEQFF
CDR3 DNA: TGTGCCAGCAGCTTACGAGGGGCCTACAATGAGCAGTTCTTC

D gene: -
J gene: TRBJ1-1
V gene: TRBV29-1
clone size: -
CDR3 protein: CSVGGTYAEAFF
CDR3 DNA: TGCAGCGTTGGTGGGACTTACGCTGAAGCTTTCTTT

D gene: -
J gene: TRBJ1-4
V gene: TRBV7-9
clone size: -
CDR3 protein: CASSLAVRDEKLFF
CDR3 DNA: TGTGCCAGCAGCTTAGCGGTCAGGGACGAAAAACTGTTTTTT

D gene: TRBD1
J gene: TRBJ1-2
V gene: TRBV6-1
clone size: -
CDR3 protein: CASSETGVGHYGYTF
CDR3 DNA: TGTGCCAGCAGCGAGACAGGGGTGGGCCACTATGGCTACACCTTC

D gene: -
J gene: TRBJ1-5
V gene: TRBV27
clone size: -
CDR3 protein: CASSLFRDGGRLPQHF
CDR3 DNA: TGTGCCAGCAGTTTATTTCGGGATGGGGGCAGATTGCCCCAGCATTTT

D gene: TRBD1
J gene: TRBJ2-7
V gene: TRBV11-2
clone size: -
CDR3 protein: CASSQVGTADYEQYF
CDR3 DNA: TGTGCCAGCAGCCAGGTGGGGACAGCGGACTACGAGCAGTACTTC

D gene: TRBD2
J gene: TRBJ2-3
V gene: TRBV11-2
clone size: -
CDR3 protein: CASSLTGTIPRDTQYF
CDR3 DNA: TGTGCCAGCAGCTTAACCGGGACTATCCCTCGAGATACGCAGTATTTT

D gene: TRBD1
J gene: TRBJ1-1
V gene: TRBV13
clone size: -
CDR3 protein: CASSLTGGAGGTEAFF
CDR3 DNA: TGTGCCAGCAGCTTGACAGGGGGCGCCGGAGGAACTGAAGCTTTCTTT

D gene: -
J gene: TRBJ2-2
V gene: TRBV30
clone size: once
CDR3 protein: CAWSGETGELFF
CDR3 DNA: TGTGCCTGGAGTGGAGAGACCGGGGAGCTGTTTTTT

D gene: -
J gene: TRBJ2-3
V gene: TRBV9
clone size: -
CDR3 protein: CASSAYSTDTQYF
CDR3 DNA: TGTGCCAGCAGCGCCTACAGCACAGATACGCAGTATTTT

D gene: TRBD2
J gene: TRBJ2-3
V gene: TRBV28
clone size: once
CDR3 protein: CASNPGLAGGNTQYF
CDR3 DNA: TGTGCCAGCAACCCCGGACTAGCGGGGGGGAATACGCAGTATTTT

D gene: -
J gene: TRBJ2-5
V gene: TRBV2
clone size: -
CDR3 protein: CASSEQHQETQYF
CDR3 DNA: TGTGCCAGCAGTGAACAACACCAAGAGACCCAGTACTTC

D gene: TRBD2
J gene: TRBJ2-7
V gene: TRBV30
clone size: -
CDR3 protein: CAWGSGLYEQYF
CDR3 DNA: TGTGCCTGGGGTAGCGGGCTATACGAGCAGTACTTC

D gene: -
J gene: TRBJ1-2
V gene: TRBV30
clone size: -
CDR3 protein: CAWSAGINGYTF
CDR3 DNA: TGTGCCTGGAGTGCCGGCATAAACGGCTACACCTTC

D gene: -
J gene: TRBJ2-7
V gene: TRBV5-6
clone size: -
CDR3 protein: CASSLRTVEQYF
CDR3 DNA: TGTGCCAGCAGCCTTCGGACTGTCGAGCAGTACTTC

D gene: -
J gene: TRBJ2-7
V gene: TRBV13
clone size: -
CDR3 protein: CASSPRGLDEQYF
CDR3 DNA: TGTGCCAGCAGCCCCAGGGGACTCGACGAGCAGTACTTC

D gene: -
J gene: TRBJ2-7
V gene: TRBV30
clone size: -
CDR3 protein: CAWNTDYEQYF
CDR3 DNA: TGTGCCTGGAACACGGACTACGAGCAGTACTTC

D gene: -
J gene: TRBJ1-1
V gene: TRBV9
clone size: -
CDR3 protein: CASSVAEATGGWWNTEAFF
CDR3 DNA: TGTGCCAGCAGCGTAGCGGAGGCAACGGGGGGCTGGTGGAACACTGAAGCTTTCTTT

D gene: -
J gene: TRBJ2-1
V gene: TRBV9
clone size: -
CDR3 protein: CASSVELAADEQFF
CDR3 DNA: TGTGCCAGCAGCGTAGAACTAGCTGCCGATGAGCAGTTCTTC

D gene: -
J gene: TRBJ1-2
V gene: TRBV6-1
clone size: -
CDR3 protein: CASSADPAGANYGYTF
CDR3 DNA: TGTGCCAGCAGTGCGGATCCAGCGGGGGCTAACTATGGCTACACCTTC

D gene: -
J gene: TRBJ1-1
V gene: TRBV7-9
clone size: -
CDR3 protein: CALAGFGTEAFF
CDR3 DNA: TGTGCCTTAGCAGGGTTTGGCACTGAAGCTTTCTTT

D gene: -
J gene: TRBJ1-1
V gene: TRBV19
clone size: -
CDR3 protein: CASSINAWTTEAFF
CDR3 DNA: TGTGCCAGTAGTATTAATGCGTGGACCACTGAAGCTTTCTTT

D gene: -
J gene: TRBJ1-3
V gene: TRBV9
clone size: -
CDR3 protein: CASGSGNTIYF
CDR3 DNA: TGTGCCAGCGGTTCTGGAAACACCATATATTTT

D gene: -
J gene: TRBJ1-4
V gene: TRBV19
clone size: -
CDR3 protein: CASSISWANEKLFF
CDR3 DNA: TGTGCCAGTAGTATTTCATGGGCTAATGAAAAACTGTTTTTT

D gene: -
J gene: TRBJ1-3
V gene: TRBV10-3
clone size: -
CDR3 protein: CAIKGVTGNTIYF
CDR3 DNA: TGTGCCATCAAGGGGGTTACTGGAAACACCATATATTTT